This TCR beta chain derives from a study of blood T cell repertoires in COVID-19. At the level of the study: Some COVID-19 samples were acute and others convalescent; all came from the United States, Italy and Spain. Sources were T cells, B-cell-depleted T cells, or PBMCs; the material itself was cDNA or gDNA.

Per the study methods: From reference gene primer amplification, estimates of nucleated cell counts were derived. Clones were read by immunoSEQ multiplex PCR, and TCRdb kept only the in-frame ones, dropping some. V and J calls plus clone size are reproduced from that table; the DNA served to infer D and trimming. The sample records some 29,000 clones, 89% being singletons. V was clipped by 6 bases and J by 1 base; unmatched bases: 3. The CDR3 runs 14 residues. Germline V lookup: CDR1 MDHEN, CDR2 SYDVKM. This TCR was recovered from a human donor in a cohort sampled during active COVID-19. The rearrangement joins TRBV28 to TRBJ1-5; 7 nucleotides line up with TRBD1. Material for sequencing was peripheral blood. CDR3: CASSLGQSNQPQHF. In DNA, the CDR3 is TGTGCCAGCAGCCTGGGACAGAGCAATCAGCCCCAGCATTTT.